This T cell receptor (beta chain) appears in the sequencing data of a study of blood T cell repertoires in COVID-19. Profiling relied on immunoSEQ multiplex PCR, and the TCRdb table lists in-frame clones only, not all of them. The data show about 200,000 clones, less than 90% seen once. The germline V gene encodes CDR1 MNHEY and CDR2 SVGEGT. The CDR3 is made up of 14 amino acids. The V and J ends lost 3 bases and 2 bases, in that order; junction bases with no gene match: 4. Sample: peripheral blood. This chain links TRBV6-2 or TRBV6-3 with TRBJ2-7; 7 nucleotides agree with TRBD1. This clonotype was obtained from a woman in her seventies with acute or convalescent COVID-19. CDR3 nucleotide sequence: TGTGCCAGCAGTTATCGGACAGGCCCCTACGAGCAGTACTTC. This translates into CASSYRTGPYEQYF.